The rows below give T cell receptor beta chains drawn from one sample of a study of cytomegalovirus exposure and HLA in healthy donors. Assay: immunoSEQ multiplex PCR; the TCRdb copy retains only in-frame clones and omits some. Here the sample spans 130,000 or so clones, 8.5% to 9% being singletons. Sequencing was performed on PBMCs. The source is a woman in her thirties or forties in good health and CMV-seropositive. CDR3s include the opening cysteine and the closing phenylalanine or tryptophan. A D gene is named only where the DNA matches it firmly. Clone sizes are given selectively: once, few, many, or a class where the clone is expanded.

J | D | V | size | CDR3 | DNA
TRBJ2-1 | TRBD2 | TRBV27 | . | CASSFVGGAYNEQFF | TGTGCCAGCAGTTTTGTCGGGGGGGCCTACAATGAGCAGTTCTTC
TRBJ1-5 | TRBD1 | TRBV7-2 | once | CASSFRATGSNQPQHF | TGTGCCAGCAGCTTTCGGGCGACAGGGAGCAATCAGCCCCAGCATTTT
TRBJ2-1 | . | TRBV15 | few | CATSRVSGSYNEQFF | TGTGCCACCAGCAGGGTTTCAGGGTCCTACAATGAGCAGTTCTTC
TRBJ2-7 | TRBD1 | TRBV7-9 | few | CASSSQTGGDFAEQYF | TGTGCCAGCAGCTCTCAGACAGGGGGCGATTTCGCCGAGCAGTACTTC
TRBJ2-7 | TRBD1 | TRBV5-1 | . | CASSGRDRGSYEQYF | TGCGCCAGCAGCGGCCGGGACAGGGGTTCTTACGAGCAGTACTTC
TRBJ1-1 | . | TRBV18 | . | CASSPPGGHTEAFF | TGTGCCAGCTCACCACCGGGGGGGCACACTGAAGCTTTCTTT
TRBJ2-1 | . | TRBV5-6 | . | CASSLTAPYNEQFF | TGTGCCAGCAGCTTGACAGCCCCTTACAATGAGCAGTTCTTC
TRBJ2-1 | TRBD2 | TRBV7-2 | few | CASSPGTSLSYNEQFF | TGTGCCAGCAGCCCGGGGACTAGTCTTTCCTACAATGAGCAGTTCTTC
TRBJ2-7 | TRBD1 | TRBV7-9 | few | CASSSLDRFEQYF | TGTGCCAGCAGCTCCCTGGACAGGTTCGAGCAGTACTTC
TRBJ1-6 | . | TRBV19 | few | CASSHQGVSPLHF | TGTGCCAGTAGCCACCAGGGCGTCTCACCCCTCCACTTT
TRBJ2-1 | . | TRBV7-9 | few | CASSLAQIRNNEQFF | TGTGCCAGCAGCTTAGCACAGATTCGCAACAATGAGCAGTTCTTC
TRBJ2-1 | . | TRBV20-1 | . | CSATGHEEQFF | TGCAGTGCCACCGGACACGAGGAGCAGTTCTTC
TRBJ2-7 | TRBD1 | TRBV5-5 | . | CASSLGQGNSYEQYF | TGTGCCAGCAGCTTGGGACAGGGGAATTCCTACGAGCAGTACTTC
TRBJ2-4 | . | TRBV6-1 | . | CATTSGGGAKNIQYF | TGTGCCACCACCTCGGGCGGAGGAGCCAAAAACATTCAGTACTTC
TRBJ1-1 | . | TRBV5-1 | few | CASSSGGDTEAFF | TGCGCCAGCAGCTCGGGGGGGGACACTGAAGCTTTCTTT
TRBJ2-1 | . | TRBV18 | . | CASSPLGLNEQFF | TGTGCCAGCTCACCGCTGGGACTCAATGAGCAGTTCTTC
TRBJ1-1 | . | TRBV27 | . | CASSLKTGINTEAFF | TGTGCCAGCAGTTTAAAGACAGGCATTAACACTGAAGCTTTCTTT
TRBJ2-2 | . | TRBV7-9 | few | CASSPQTDTGELFF | TGTGCCAGCAGCCCCCAGACAGACACCGGGGAGCTGTTTTTT
TRBJ2-7 | . | TRBV11-3 | few | CASSLDRMYEQYF | TGTGCCAGCAGCTTAGATCGTATGTACGAGCAGTACTTC
TRBJ1-6 | . | TRBV6-1 | . | CASSEAGGANSPLHF | TGTGCCAGCAGTGAAGCGGGAGGGGCGAATTCACCCCTCCACTTT
TRBJ2-3 | TRBD2 | TRBV5-1 | . | CASSIQRGSTDTQYF | TGCGCCAGCAGCATCCAGCGGGGGAGCACAGATACGCAGTATTTT
TRBJ1-1 | TRBD1 | TRBV14 | few | CASSRRDREAFF | TGTGCCAGCAGCCGAAGGGACAGGGAAGCTTTCTTT
TRBJ2-3 | . | TRBV9 | few | CASSVEGGGTDTQYF | TGTGCCAGCAGCGTAGAGGGCGGGGGCACAGATACGCAGTATTTT
TRBJ1-1 | . | TRBV6-6 | . | CASSSQGGRTEAFF | TGTGCCAGCAGTTCACAGGGAGGGCGGACTGAAGCTTTCTTT
TRBJ1-1 | . | TRBV6-1 | few | CASSVIGGNTEAFF | TGTGCCAGCAGTGTGATCGGTGGGAACACTGAAGCTTTCTTT
TRBJ2-7 | TRBD1 | TRBV5-1 | . | CASSLRQGAYEQYF | TGCGCCAGCAGCTTGCGACAGGGGGCTTACGAGCAGTACTTC
TRBJ2-2 | . | TRBV5-1 | . | CASSPSVNTGELFF | TGCGCCAGCAGCCCGTCGGTGAACACCGGGGAGCTGTTTTTT
TRBJ2-2 | TRBD2 | TRBV28 | . | CASKTLAGATGELFF | TGTGCCAGCAAAACCCTAGCGGGGGCTACCGGGGAGCTGTTTTTT
TRBJ2-6 | . | TRBV6-1 | . | CASDSSSGANVLTF | TGTGCCAGCGACAGTAGCTCTGGGGCCAACGTCCTGACTTTC
TRBJ1-3 | . | TRBV30 | few | CAWSPGDSGNTIYF | TGTGCCTGGAGTCCAGGGGACTCTGGAAACACCATATATTTT
TRBJ2-7 | . | TRBV6-5 | . | CQLGGSYEQYF | TGCCAGCTGGGGGGCTCCTACGAGCAGTACTTC
TRBJ2-2 | TRBD2 | TRBV6-5 | few | CASSYTSGGAVGELFF | TGTGCCAGCAGTTACACTAGCGGGGGGGCCGTCGGGGAGCTGTTTTTT
TRBJ2-2 | . | TRBV7-9 | few | CASSPGQYTGELFF | TGTGCCAGCAGCCCAGGACAATACACCGGGGAGCTGTTTTTT
TRBJ2-1 | TRBD2 | TRBV4-1 | . | CASSREPGLAGGTDSYNEQFF | TGCGCCAGCAGCCGAGAACCTGGACTAGCGGGGGGTACCGACTCCTACAATGAGCAGTTCTTC
TRBJ2-3 | . | TRBV28 | . | CASSLSKGLTDTQYF | TGTGCCAGCAGTTTATCCAAGGGGTTAACAGATACGCAGTATTTT
TRBJ2-5 | . | TRBV18 | . | CASSPEQTLQETQYF | TGTGCCAGCTCACCAGAACAGACCCTGCAAGAGACCCAGTACTTC
TRBJ1-6 | . | TRBV27 | . | CASSLSGRPEANSPLHF | TGTGCCAGCAGTTTATCGGGGAGGCCTGAGGCCAATTCACCCCTCCACTTT
TRBJ2-6 | TRBD1 | TRBV4-1 | few | CASSQEGRTGGISGANVLTF | TGCGCCAGCAGCCAAGAGGGGCGCACAGGGGGGATCTCTGGGGCCAACGTCCTGACTTTC
TRBJ1-2 | TRBD1 | TRBV5-1 | few | CASSASLQGQYYGYTF | TGCGCCAGCAGCGCGAGTCTACAGGGGCAATACTATGGCTACACCTTC
TRBJ2-7 | . | TRBV5-1 | few | CASSLTAASYEQYF | TGCGCCAGCAGCTTGACAGCGGCCTCCTACGAGCAGTACTTC
TRBJ2-1 | TRBD2 | TRBV4-1 | . | CASSPLAGGIAYNEQFF | TGCGCCAGCAGCCCCCTAGCGGGGGGTATCGCCTACAATGAGCAGTTCTTC
TRBJ2-5 | TRBD2 | TRBV30 | . | CAWSGAGGYGETQYF | TGTGCCTGGAGTGGGGCGGGGGGCTACGGAGAGACCCAGTACTTC
TRBJ2-5 | . | TRBV4-1 | few | CASSSEVQETQYF | TGCGCCAGCAGCTCTGAGGTCCAAGAGACCCAGTACTTC
TRBJ2-5 | . | TRBV18 | few | CASSLRQQETQYF | TGTGCCAGCTCTTTGAGACAGCAAGAGACCCAGTACTTC
TRBJ1-2 | . | TRBV4-1 | few | CASSPPSGDNYGYTF | TGCGCCAGCAGCCCCCCGTCCGGGGATAACTATGGCTACACCTTC
TRBJ1-1 | . | TRBV19 | few | CATITPVNTEAFF | TGTGCCACCATAACTCCGGTGAACACTGAAGCTTTCTTT
TRBJ2-1 | TRBD2 | TRBV27 | once | CASSLGLAGALSYNEQFF | TGTGCCAGCAGTTTAGGACTAGCGGGGGCCCTCTCCTACAATGAGCAGTTCTTC
TRBJ2-1 | TRBD2 | TRBV7-6 | few | CASSAPGLAGGNEQFF | TGTGCCAGCAGTGCGCCGGGACTAGCGGGGGGCAATGAGCAGTTCTTC
TRBJ2-7 | TRBD2 | TRBV29-1 | few | CSPGGDGNLYEQYF | TGCAGCCCGGGGGGGGACGGGAATCTCTACGAGCAGTACTTC
TRBJ2-3 | TRBD2 | TRBV7-6 | . | CASSLGPGLVTDTQYF | TGTGCCAGCAGCTTAGGTCCCGGACTAGTCACAGATACGCAGTATTTT
TRBJ1-1 | TRBD1 | TRBV5-6 | few | CASSDSPGQGADTEAFF | TGTGCCAGCAGCGATAGTCCGGGACAGGGGGCAGACACTGAAGCTTTCTTT
TRBJ1-3 | TRBD1 | TRBV4-1 | . | CASSLGQESGNTIYF | TGCGCCAGCAGCCTTGGACAGGAATCAGGAAACACCATATATTTT
TRBJ2-7 | TRBD1 | TRBV10-3 | . | CAISRDRDDEQYF | TGTGCCATCAGCAGGGACAGGGATGACGAGCAGTACTTC
TRBJ2-7 | TRBD2 | TRBV30 | few | CAWGTSGGYEQYF | TGTGCCTGGGGGACTAGCGGGGGCTACGAGCAGTACTTC
TRBJ2-3 | . | TRBV5-4 | few | CASRGQTVNTDTQYF | TGTGCCAGCAGAGGACAGACAGTTAACACAGATACGCAGTATTTT
TRBJ1-1 | TRBD1 | TRBV6-5 | few | CASRRQGTNTEAFF | TGTGCCAGCAGGAGACAGGGGACGAACACTGAAGCTTTCTTT
TRBJ1-2 | . | TRBV15 | . | CATSRDHTATYGYTF | TGTGCCACCAGCAGAGATCACACAGCAACCTATGGCTACACCTTC